This T cell receptor beta chain was documented in a study of shared clonotypes between healthy human individuals. CD45RO-negative CD8 cells positively selected for CCR7 made up the naive population, which excluded terminally differentiated effector memory CD45RA+ cells. Here immunoSEQ multiplex PCR was the method, and the copy in TCRdb shows in-frame clones only, minus some. The sample includes around 2,000,000 clones, roughly 91% of them seen just once. The CDR3 contains 12 residues. CDR1 is SGDLS and CDR2 is YYNGEE in the germline V gene. V dropped 3 bases and J dropped 5 bases, with 9 bases sitting between them. Worth noting for this clone: Other DNA sequences in the same sample also yield this CDR3.

Sequenced sample: naive CD8+ T cells from PBMCs. The V gene is TRBV9, the J gene TRBJ2-7; the D gene is possibly TRBD2 (6 bases). This sequence originates from a man between 18 and 35 years old in good health. Some clones in this sample may be carry-over from other donors' samples. Here the CDR3 DNA reads TGTGCCAGCAGCGGGCCTAGCGACGAGCAGTACTTC. It yields the protein CASSGPSDEQYF.